The 25 T cell receptor beta chains below come from one sample, sequenced in a study of Ad26.COV2.S vaccination and SARS-CoV-2 variants. The method was immunoSEQ multiplex PCR; TCRdb's version includes in-frame clones alone and lacks a portion of them. The sample yields approximately 340,000 clones, under 95% seen once. This sample comprised peripheral blood, obtained after recovery from COVID-19. These receptor sequences come from a human donor who had recovered from COVID-19.

This chain uses TRBV6-4 with TRBJ2-5; 15 bases fit TRBD2. The J segment lost 6 bases and the V segment lost 5 bases, leaving 4 bases of the junction unmatched. Per germline, CDR1 MRHNA and CDR2 SNTAGT. The length of the CDR3 is 15 residues. The DNA of the CDR3 is TGTGCCAGCAGTTGGACTAGCGGGGGGGCGAAGACCCAGTACTTC. Its translation is CASSWTSGGAKTQYF.

The chain employs TRBV10-3 and TRBJ1-1; 7 positions match TRBD1. Germline V gene lookup returns CDR1 ENHRY and CDR2 SYGVKD. The CDR3 loop spans 15 amino acids. J was trimmed by 6 bases and V by 10 bases; bases with no gene match: 17. The DNA for the CDR3 is TGTGCCACCCTTCCGGGACAGAAACCATATCCTGAAGCTTTCTTT. Its protein is CATLPGQKPYPEAFF.

The chain couples TRBV19 to TRBJ2-5, with 10 positions matching TRBD1. The V and J ends lost 5 bases and 7 bases, in that order; junction bases with no gene match: 4. CDR1 is LNHDA, CDR2 SQIVND, per germline (reference sequence). This CDR3 region has 13 residues. In DNA, the CDR3 is TGTGCCAGTAGTGACAGGGGGCCTCTGACCCAGTACTTC. This codes for CASSDRGPLTQYF. Full variable domain (outside the CDR3, taken from reference TRBV19 and TRBJ2-5): DGGITQSPKYLFRKEGQNVTLSCEQNLNHDAMYWYRQDPGQGLRLIYYSQIVNDFQKGDIAEGYSVSREKKESFPLTVTSAQKNPTAFYLCASSDRGPLTQYFGPGTRLLVL.

The CDR3 spells CASSTQGQGRHEQYF. The CDR3 DNA reads as TGTGCCAGTAGTACGCAGGGACAGGGTCGGCACGAGCAGTACTTC. The gene calls are TRBV19 and TRBJ2-7; TRBD1 matches 9 bases. This CDR3 contains 15 residues. Per the germline V gene, CDR1 is LNHDA and CDR2 is SQIVND (reference sequence). Trimming at V came to 4 bases and at J to 5 bases, leaving 9 bases not matched to a gene.

Only one count was recorded for this clone. The chain carries TRBV4-1 and TRBJ2-3, with D tentatively TRBD2 (6 bases). Per the germline V gene, CDR1 is MGHRA and CDR2 is YSYEKL. The CDR3 extends over 16 amino acids. Trimming stripped 4 bases from V and 1 base from J, with 15 bases between. Written as DNA, the CDR3 is TGCGCCAGCAGCCCACATCCCCCGGGGGGCACAGATACGCAGTATTTT. It is translated as CASSPHPPGGTDTQYF.

The V and J genes are TRBV14 and TRBJ2-7; D uncertain. Germline lookup yields CDR1 SGHDN and CDR2 FVKESK. Trimming took 0 bases from V and 0 from J, leaving 6 bases between them. The CDR3 has 14 amino acids. The CDR3 here is CASSQDRISYEQYF. The CDR3 coding sequence is TGTGCCAGCAGCCAAGACAGGATCTCCTACGAGCAGTACTTC.

The V and J genes are TRBV29-1 and TRBJ1-1; 10 nucleotides line up with TRBD1. The CDR3 is made up of 13 amino acids. The J segment lost 3 bases and the V segment lost 7 bases, leaving 5 bases of the junction unmatched. CDR1 and CDR2 from the germline V gene are SQVTM and ANQGSEA. In nucleotides, the CDR3 is TGCAGCGCTGACAGGGGGCGATACACTGAAGCTTTCTTT. Translated, it gives CSADRGRYTEAFF. Full variable domain (rest looked up from reference TRBV29-1 and TRBJ1-1): SAVISQKPSRDICQRGTSLTIQCQVDSQVTMMFWYRQQPGQSLTLIATANQGSEATYESGFVIDKFPISRPNLTFSTLTVSNMSPEDSSIYLCSADRGRYTEAFFGQGTRLTVV.

This clone was picked up one time. The chain uses TRBV12-3 or TRBV12-4 and TRBJ1-1; possibly TRBD1 for D (5 bases). This CDR3 is built from 12 residues. The ends were cut back, 5 bases at V and 6 bases at J, with 10 bases in the middle. CDR3 region: CASSGRGAEAFF. In nucleotides, the CDR3 is TGTGCCAGCAGTGGTCGGGGGGCTGAAGCTTTCTTT.

V gene TRBV7-8 combines with J gene TRBJ1-4, with 7 nucleotides matching TRBD1. The J segment lost 5 bases and the V segment lost 2 bases, leaving 11 bases of the junction unmatched. The CDR3 is made up of 17 amino acids. The germline V gene encodes CDR1 SGHVS and CDR2 FQNEAQ. Here the CDR3 reads CASSLLGQRPRNEKLFF. The DNA of the CDR3 is TGTGCCAGCAGCTTACTGGGACAGAGGCCTAGAAATGAAAAACTGTTTTTT.

The CDR3 DNA reads as TGCGCCAGCAGCTTGGAGGCAGGATCTTCTTCACCCCTCCACTTT. Translated: CASSLEAGSSSPLHF. The gene calls are TRBV5-1 and TRBJ1-6, with D hard to call. The germline V gene encodes CDR1 SGHRS and CDR2 YFSETQ. The germline V and J ends were trimmed by 0 bases and 9 bases, with 13 bases remaining between them. The CDR3 covers 15 residues.

The chain links TRBV3-1 (or the pseudogene TRBV3-2) to TRBJ1-2; D perhaps matches TRBD1 (6 bases). The CDR3 totals 19 residues. Trimming took off 0 bases at V and 2 bases at J, with 22 bases between the two ends. Germline lookup yields CDR1 LGHDT and CDR2 YNNKEL (reference sequence). The DNA for the CDR3 is TGTGCCAGCAGCCAAGAGAAGTGGGGGCGGGGGGCCGTGAACTATGGCTACACCTTC. Protein: CASSQEKWGRGAVNYGYTF.

V and J are TRBV10-3 and TRBJ1-5; D ambiguous. CDR3 length equals 13 residues. The V end lost 4 bases, the J end lost 7 bases, and 11 bases lay between the germline ends. Germline loops: CDR1 ENHRY, CDR2 SYGVKD. The CDR3 here is CAISVSADQPQHF. Here the CDR3 DNA reads TGTGCCATCAGTGTCTCGGCAGACCAGCCCCAGCATTTT.

This clone has only a few counts. The CDR3 protein is CASSVAGSGGYTGELFF. As DNA, the CDR3 is TGTGCCAGCAGCGTAGCCGGGTCGGGGGGGTACACCGGGGAGCTGTTTTTT. The chain is built from TRBV9 and TRBJ2-2; 8 nucleotides match TRBD2. With 0 bases clipped from V and 3 bases from J, the junction kept 7 bases outside the gene matches. CDR3 length: 17 amino acids. Germline loops: CDR1 SGDLS, CDR2 YYNGEE.

The chain carries TRBV3-1 (or the pseudogene TRBV3-2) and TRBJ1-2; D gene unclear. V was clipped by 0 bases and J by 8 bases, with 10 bases between them. Germline-derived CDR1 and CDR2 are LGHDT and YNNKEL (reference sequence). This CDR3 has 13 amino acids. This CDR3 reads CASSQERVRGYTF. The CDR3, as DNA: TGTGCCAGCAGCCAAGAAAGGGTGCGGGGCTACACCTTC.

The V call is TRBV5-8, the J call TRBJ2-3; D is ambiguous. The V end lost 6 bases, the J end lost 3 bases, and 8 bases lay between the germline ends. This CDR3 contains 12 residues. Germline V CDR1 and CDR2: SGHTS, YDEGEE. The CDR3 is CASIWQTDTQYF. The CDR3 DNA reads TGTGCCAGCATCTGGCAGACAGATACGCAGTATTTT.

The rearrangement uses TRBV9 and TRBJ2-3; D is ambiguous. The CDR3 has 14 amino acids. Germline V lookup: CDR1 SGDLS, CDR2 YYNGEE. With 0 bases removed from V and 0 bases from J, the gap between germline ends came to 5 bases. CDR3 nucleotides: TGTGCCAGCAGCGTAGGCGTCAGCACAGATACGCAGTATTTT. Residues: CASSVGVSTDTQYF.

This chain uses TRBV3-1 (or the pseudogene TRBV3-2) with TRBJ2-5; the match to TRBD2 covers 10 bases. The CDR3 covers 19 residues. After removal of 2 bases from V and 2 bases from J, the junction contained 14 bases not matched to a gene. Germline CDR1 LGHDT, CDR2 YNNKEL (reference sequence). The CDR3 DNA sequence: TGTGCCAGCAGCCAATGGTCCCGGCGACTAGCGGGCGGACAAGAGACCCAGTACTTC. This gives the protein CASSQWSRRLAGGQETQYF.

About this clone itself: This specimen includes other DNA sequences encoding the same CDR3. The rearrangement uses TRBV9 and TRBJ1-1, with D tentatively TRBD1 (5 bases). The V end lost 4 bases, the J end lost 0 bases, and 10 bases lay between the germline ends. The CDR3 covers 14 residues. Germline loops: CDR1 SGDLS, CDR2 YYNGEE. The CDR3 DNA is TGTGCCAGCAGCCCTACGACAGTGAACACTGAAGCTTTCTTT. It encodes CASSPTTVNTEAFF.

This clone was seen a handful of times. The rearrangement uses TRBV7-2 and TRBJ1-6, with 7 bases fitting TRBD1. Germline V CDR1 and CDR2: SGHTA, FQGNSA. The CDR3 runs 17 residues. V lost 4 bases to trimming and J lost 0 bases; unmatched junction nucleotides: 6. The CDR3 DNA follows: TGTGCCAGCAGCTCCCGGGACAGCTTCTCCTATAATTCACCCCTCCACTTT. As protein: CASSSRDSFSYNSPLHF. The full variable domain, in which reference TRBV7-2 and TRBJ1-6 provide the parts outside the CDR3, is GAGVSQSPSNKVTEKGKDVELRCDPISGHTALYWYRQSLGQGLEFLIYFQGNSAPDKSGLPSDRFSAERTGGSVSTLTIQRTQQEDSAVYLCASSSRDSFSYNSPLHFGNGTRLTVT.

As concerns this clone: Sequence at one end of the junction differs from germline and may be a read error. The chain's CDR3 is CASSIQSGNGKLFF. The CDR3, as DNA: TGTGCCAGCAGCATACAGTCGGGCAATGGAAAACTGTTTTTT. The chain has TRBV11-1 and TRBJ1-4, with no clear D. The CDR3 length is 14 residues. Germline CDR1 is SGHAT and CDR2 is FQDESV (reference sequence).

The gene calls are TRBV6-1 and TRBJ2-2, with D unresolved. This CDR3 is 15 amino acids long. Looked up from germline, CDR1 is MNHNS and CDR2 is SASEGT. The ends were cut back, 2 bases at V and 6 bases at J, with 13 bases in the middle. CDR3 in amino acids: CASSERPGGPGELFF. CDR3 DNA: TGTGCCAGCAGTGAACGACCCGGTGGACCCGGGGAGCTGTTTTTT.

The chain combines TRBV18 with TRBJ1-6; D ambiguous. The CDR3 contains 15 residues. The V end lost 3 bases, the J end lost 5 bases, and 11 bases lay between the germline ends. The germline V gene has CDR1 KGHSH and CDR2 LQKENI. CDR3 sequence (DNA): TGTGCCAGCTCACCTCGGGCCGGCGATAATTCACCCCTCCACTTT. Amino acids: CASSPRAGDNSPLHF.

The rearrangement joins TRBV29-1 to TRBJ1-2; D may be TRBD1 (5 bases). Germline V CDR1 and CDR2: SQVTM, ANQGSEA. This CDR3 has 14 residues. Between the trimmed V and J ends, which lost 7 bases and 4 bases, there was a span of 19 bases. This chain's CDR3 is CSAVREGPIYGYTF. The CDR3 DNA is TGCAGCGCCGTACGCGAGGGACCGATCTATGGCTACACCTTC.

The rearrangement links TRBV27 to TRBJ1-1, with D possibly matching TRBD1 (6 bases). This CDR3 is built from 19 residues. CDR1 is MNHEY, CDR2 SMNVEV, per germline (reference sequence). V was shortened by 2 bases and J by 3 bases, with 25 bases between the two germline ends. CDR3 DNA: TGTGCCAGCAGTTTAACTGTTAGCGGCCCCCTCGAGGGGGACACTGAAGCTTTCTTT. Amino acid sequence: CASSLTVSGPLEGDTEAFF.

This clone was recorded only once. This chain connects TRBV7-2 to TRBJ2-3; tentative D call: TRBD2 (7 bases). This CDR3 contains 14 residues. Germline assignment: CDR1 SGHTA and CDR2 FQGNSA. Trimming took 8 bases from V and 4 from J, leaving 16 bases between them. Written as DNA, the CDR3 is TGTGCCAGCCTCCGGGGGGCCAGGTCAGATACGCAGTATTTT. This codes for CASLRGARSDTQYF.